This T cell receptor beta chain comes out of a study of cytomegalovirus exposure and HLA in healthy donors. About the study: Falling in the Caucasian-associated ancestry cluster were 80% to 90% of under 500 genotyped donors.

About this clone itself: Its cognate antigen is unknown.

There are 15 residues in the CDR3. Germline-derived CDR1 and CDR2 are LNHDA and SQIVND (reference sequence). The V gene end was trimmed by 6 bases and the J gene end by 1 base; junction bases not matched to a gene: 8. Study observations and caveats: A highly shared variant cluster was judged a likely technical artifact. Cytomegalovirus status, reportedly, was diagnosed with high specificity and sensitivity by the classifier. The study carried out a later analysis of TCR beta sequences. It associated roughly 17,000 of them with specific HLA alleles at a false discovery rate of 0.05.

Primers for the PCR totalled 60 Vbeta and 13 Jbeta. The table came from immunoSEQ multiplex PCR; TCRdb's copy has only in-frame clones and leaves some out. The repertoire includes about 82,000 clones, 75% to 85% of them detected once, and 18% sits in the top ten. The rearrangement uses TRBV19 and TRBJ1-1; 7 nucleotides agree with TRBD1. This TCR was sampled from a man between 65 and 79 years old in good health and CMV-seropositive. The specimen sequenced was PBMCs. In nucleotides, the CDR3 is TGTGCCAGTAGGGGAATGGGACAGCGGAACACTGAAGCTTTCTTT. This translates into CASRGMGQRNTEAFF. Full variable domain (missing parts from reference TRBV19 and TRBJ1-1): DGGITQSPKYLFRKEGQNVTLSCEQNLNHDAMYWYRQDPGQGLRLIYYSQIVNDFQKGDIAEGYSVSREKKESFPLTVTSAQKNPTAFYLCASRGMGQRNTEAFFGQGTRLTVV.